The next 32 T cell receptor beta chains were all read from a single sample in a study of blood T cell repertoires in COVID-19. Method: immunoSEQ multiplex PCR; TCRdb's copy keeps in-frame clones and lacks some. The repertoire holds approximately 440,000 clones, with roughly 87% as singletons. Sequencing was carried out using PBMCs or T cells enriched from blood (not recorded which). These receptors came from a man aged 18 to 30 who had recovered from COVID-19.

CDR3 DNA: TGCAGCGCCATAATCGGGGAAGCTTTCTTT. Amino acids: CSAIIGEAFF. The V call is TRBV29-1, the J call TRBJ1-1; D is unresolved. Trimming stripped 7 bases from V and 8 bases from J, with 11 bases between. Germline CDR1 reads SQVTM; CDR2 reads ANQGSEA. The length of the CDR3 is 10 residues. The variable domain in full, with the rest retrieved from reference TRBV29-1 and TRBJ1-1, is SAVISQKPSRDICQRGTSLTIQCQVDSQVTMMFWYRQQPGQSLTLIATANQGSEATYESGFVIDKFPISRPNLTFSTLTVSNMSPEDSSIYLCSAIIGEAFFGQGTRLTVV.

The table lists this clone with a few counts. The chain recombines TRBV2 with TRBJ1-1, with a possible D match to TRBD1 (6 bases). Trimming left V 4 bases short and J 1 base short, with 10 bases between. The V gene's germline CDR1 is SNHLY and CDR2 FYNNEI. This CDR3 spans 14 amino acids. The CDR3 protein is CASSAKTGNTEAFF. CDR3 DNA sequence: TGTGCCAGCAGTGCTAAGACAGGGAACACTGAAGCTTTCTTT.

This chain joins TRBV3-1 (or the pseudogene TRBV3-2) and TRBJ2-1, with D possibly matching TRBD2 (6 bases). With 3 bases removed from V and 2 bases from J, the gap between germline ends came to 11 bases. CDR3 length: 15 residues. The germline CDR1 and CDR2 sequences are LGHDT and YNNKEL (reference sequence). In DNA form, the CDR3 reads TGTGCCAGCAGCCATGGGGAGGAACCCTACAATGAGCAGTTCTTC. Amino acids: CASSHGEEPYNEQFF.

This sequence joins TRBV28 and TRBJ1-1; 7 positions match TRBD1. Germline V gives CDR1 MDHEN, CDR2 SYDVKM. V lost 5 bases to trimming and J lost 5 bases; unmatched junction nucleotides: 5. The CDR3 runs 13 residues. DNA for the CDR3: TGTGCCAGCAGTGGGGACAGAGGGACTGAAGCTTTCTTT. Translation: CASSGDRGTEAFF.

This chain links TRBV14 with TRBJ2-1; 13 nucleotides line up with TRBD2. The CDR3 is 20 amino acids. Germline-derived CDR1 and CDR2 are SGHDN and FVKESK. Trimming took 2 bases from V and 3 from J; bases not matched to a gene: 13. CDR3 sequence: CASSQFRTSGSSFLYNEQFF. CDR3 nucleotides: TGTGCCAGCAGCCAATTTCGGACTAGCGGGAGCTCTTTCCTCTACAATGAGCAGTTCTTC. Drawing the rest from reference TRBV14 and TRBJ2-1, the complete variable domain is EAGVTQFPSHSVIEKGQTVTLRCDPISGHDNLYWYRRVMGKEIKFLLHFVKESKQDESGMPNNRFLAERTGGTYSTLKVQPAELEDSGVYFCASSQFRTSGSSFLYNEQFFGPGTRLTVL.

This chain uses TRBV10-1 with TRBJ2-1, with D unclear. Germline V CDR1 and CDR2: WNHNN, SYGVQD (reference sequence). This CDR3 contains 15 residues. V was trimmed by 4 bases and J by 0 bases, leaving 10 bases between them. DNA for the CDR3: TGCGCCAGCAGTGTCTCCAAGAGCTCCTACAATGAGCAGTTCTTC. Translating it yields CASSVSKSSYNEQFF.

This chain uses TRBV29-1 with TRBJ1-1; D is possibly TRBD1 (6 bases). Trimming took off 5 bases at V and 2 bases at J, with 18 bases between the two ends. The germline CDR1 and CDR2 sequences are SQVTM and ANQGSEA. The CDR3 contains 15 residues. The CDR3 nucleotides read TGCAGCGTTCGACCCTCAGACAGGCCTAACACTGAAGCTTTCTTT. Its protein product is CSVRPSDRPNTEAFF.

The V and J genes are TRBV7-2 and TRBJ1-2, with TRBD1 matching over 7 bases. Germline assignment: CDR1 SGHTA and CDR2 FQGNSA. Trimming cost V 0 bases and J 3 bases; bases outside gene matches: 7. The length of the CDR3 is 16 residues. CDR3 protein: CASSLAGTADYYGYTF. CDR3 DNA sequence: TGTGCCAGCAGCTTAGCGGGGACAGCAGATTACTATGGCTACACCTTC.

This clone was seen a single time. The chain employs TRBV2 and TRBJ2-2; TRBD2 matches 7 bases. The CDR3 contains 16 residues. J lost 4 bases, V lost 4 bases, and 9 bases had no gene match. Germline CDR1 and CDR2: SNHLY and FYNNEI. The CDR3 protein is CASSVRGSKITGELFF. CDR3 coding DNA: TGTGCCAGCAGTGTTCGCGGGAGTAAAATCACCGGGGAGCTGTTTTTT. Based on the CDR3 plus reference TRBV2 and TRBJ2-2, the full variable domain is EPEVTQTPSHQVTQMGQEVILRCVPISNHLYFYWYRQILGQKVEFLVSFYNNEISEKSEIFDDQFSVERPDGSNFTLKIRSTKLEDSAMYFCASSVRGSKITGELFFGEGSRLTVL.

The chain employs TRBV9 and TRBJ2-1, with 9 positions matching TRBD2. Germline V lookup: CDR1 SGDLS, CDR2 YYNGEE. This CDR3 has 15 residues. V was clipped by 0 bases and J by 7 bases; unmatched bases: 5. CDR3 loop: CASSVGLAGPNEQFF. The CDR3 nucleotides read TGTGCCAGCAGCGTAGGGCTAGCGGGGCCGAATGAGCAGTTCTTC.

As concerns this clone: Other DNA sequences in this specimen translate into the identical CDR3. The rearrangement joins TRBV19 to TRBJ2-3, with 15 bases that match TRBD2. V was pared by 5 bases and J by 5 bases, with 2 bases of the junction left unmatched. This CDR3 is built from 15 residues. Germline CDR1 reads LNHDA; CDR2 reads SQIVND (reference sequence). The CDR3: CASSLGLAGGDTQYF. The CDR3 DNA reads TGTGCCAGTAGTCTGGGACTAGCGGGAGGAGATACGCAGTATTTT. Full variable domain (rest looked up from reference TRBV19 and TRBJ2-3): DGGITQSPKYLFRKEGQNVTLSCEQNLNHDAMYWYRQDPGQGLRLIYYSQIVNDFQKGDIAEGYSVSREKKESFPLTVTSAQKNPTAFYLCASSLGLAGGDTQYFGPGTRLTVL.

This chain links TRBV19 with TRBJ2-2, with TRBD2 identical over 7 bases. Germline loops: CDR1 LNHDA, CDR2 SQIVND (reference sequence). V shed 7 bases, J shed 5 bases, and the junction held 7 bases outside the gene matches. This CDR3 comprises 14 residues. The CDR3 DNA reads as TGTGCCAGTAAGCCGCGGGGGTCAACCGGGGAGCTGTTTTTT. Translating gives CASKPRGSTGELFF.

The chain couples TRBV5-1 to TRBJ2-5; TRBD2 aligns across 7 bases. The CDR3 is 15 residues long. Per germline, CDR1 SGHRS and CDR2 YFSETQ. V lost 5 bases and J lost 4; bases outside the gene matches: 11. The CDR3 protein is CASRLVLTSRETQYF. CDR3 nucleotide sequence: TGCGCCAGCAGATTAGTATTGACTAGCCGAGAGACCCAGTACTTC.

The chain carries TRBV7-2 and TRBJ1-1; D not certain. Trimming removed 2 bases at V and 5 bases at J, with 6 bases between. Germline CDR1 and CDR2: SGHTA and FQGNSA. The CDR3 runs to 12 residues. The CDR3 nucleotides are TGTGCCAGCAGCTTAATCAGTACTGAAGCTTTCTTT. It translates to CASSLISTEAFF.

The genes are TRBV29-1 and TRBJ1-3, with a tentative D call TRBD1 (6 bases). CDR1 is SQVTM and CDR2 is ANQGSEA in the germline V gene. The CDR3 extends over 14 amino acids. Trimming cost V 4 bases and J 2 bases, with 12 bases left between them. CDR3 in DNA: TGCAGCGTTGTACAGGGTGGCCCTGGAAACACCATATATTTT. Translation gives CSVVQGGPGNTIYF.

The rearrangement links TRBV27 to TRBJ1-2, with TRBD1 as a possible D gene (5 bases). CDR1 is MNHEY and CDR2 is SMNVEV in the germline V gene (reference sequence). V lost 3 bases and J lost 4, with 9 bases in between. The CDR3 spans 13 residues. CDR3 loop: CASSFRGGYGYTF. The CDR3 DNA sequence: TGTGCCAGCAGTTTTAGGGGTGGCTATGGCTACACCTTC.

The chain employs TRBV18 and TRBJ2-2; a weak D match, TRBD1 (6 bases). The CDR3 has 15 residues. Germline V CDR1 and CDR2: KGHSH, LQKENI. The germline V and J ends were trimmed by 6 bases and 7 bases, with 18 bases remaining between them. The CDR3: CASSDGTGFIGELFF. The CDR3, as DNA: TGTGCCAGCTCCGATGGAACAGGGTTTATCGGGGAGCTGTTTTTT.

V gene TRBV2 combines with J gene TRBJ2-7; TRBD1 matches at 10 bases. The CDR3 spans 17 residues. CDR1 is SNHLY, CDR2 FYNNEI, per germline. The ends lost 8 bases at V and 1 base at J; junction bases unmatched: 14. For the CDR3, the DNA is TGTGCCAGCTTCCGGGACAGGGGAACTAGCGGATCCTACGAGCAGTACTTC. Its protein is CASFRDRGTSGSYEQYF.

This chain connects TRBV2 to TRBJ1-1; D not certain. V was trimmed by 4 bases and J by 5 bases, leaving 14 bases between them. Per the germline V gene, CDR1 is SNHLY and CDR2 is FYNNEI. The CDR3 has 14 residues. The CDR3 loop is CASSGVTELTEAFF. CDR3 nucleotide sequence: TGTGCCAGCAGTGGGGTGACGGAGTTGACTGAAGCTTTCTTT.

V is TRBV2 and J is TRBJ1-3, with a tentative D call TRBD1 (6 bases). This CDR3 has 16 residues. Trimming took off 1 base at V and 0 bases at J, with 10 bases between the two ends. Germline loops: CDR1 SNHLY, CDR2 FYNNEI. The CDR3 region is CASSEVGTNSGNTIYF. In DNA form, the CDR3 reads TGTGCCAGCAGTGAAGTCGGGACAAACTCTGGAAACACCATATATTTT.

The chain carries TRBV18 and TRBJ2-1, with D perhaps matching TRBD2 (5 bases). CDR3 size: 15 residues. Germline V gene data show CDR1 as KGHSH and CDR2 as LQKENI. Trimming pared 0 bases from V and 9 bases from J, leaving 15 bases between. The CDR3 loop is CASSPPQVPRAEQFF. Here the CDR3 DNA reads TGTGCCAGCTCACCACCGCAGGTCCCGCGGGCTGAGCAGTTCTTC.

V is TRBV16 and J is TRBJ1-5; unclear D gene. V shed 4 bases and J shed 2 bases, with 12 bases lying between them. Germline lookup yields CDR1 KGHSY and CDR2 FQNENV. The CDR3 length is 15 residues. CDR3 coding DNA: TGTGCCAGCAGCCCCCCCGAGATCGGCAATCAGCCCCAGCATTTT. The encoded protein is CASSPPEIGNQPQHF.

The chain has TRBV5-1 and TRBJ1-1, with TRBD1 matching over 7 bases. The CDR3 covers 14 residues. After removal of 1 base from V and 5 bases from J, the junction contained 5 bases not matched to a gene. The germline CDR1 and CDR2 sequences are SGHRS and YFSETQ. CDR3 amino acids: CASSLLQGSTEAFF. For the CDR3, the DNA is TGCGCCAGCAGCTTGTTACAGGGGTCGACTGAAGCTTTCTTT.

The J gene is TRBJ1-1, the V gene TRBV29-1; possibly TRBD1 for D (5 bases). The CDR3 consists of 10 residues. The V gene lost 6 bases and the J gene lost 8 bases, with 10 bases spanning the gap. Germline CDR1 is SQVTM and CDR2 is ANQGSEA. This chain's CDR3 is CSVARGEAFF. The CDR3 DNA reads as TGCAGCGTCGCCCGGGGGGAAGCTTTCTTT. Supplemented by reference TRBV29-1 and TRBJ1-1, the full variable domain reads SAVISQKPSRDICQRGTSLTIQCQVDSQVTMMFWYRQQPGQSLTLIATANQGSEATYESGFVIDKFPISRPNLTFSTLTVSNMSPEDSSIYLCSVARGEAFFGQGTRLTVV.

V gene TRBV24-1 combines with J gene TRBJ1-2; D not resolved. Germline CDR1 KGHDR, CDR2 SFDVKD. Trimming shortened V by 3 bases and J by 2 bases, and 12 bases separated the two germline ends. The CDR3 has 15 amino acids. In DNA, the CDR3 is TGTGCCACCAGTGATAAATCAGTGGAGAACTATGGCTACACCTTC. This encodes CATSDKSVENYGYTF.

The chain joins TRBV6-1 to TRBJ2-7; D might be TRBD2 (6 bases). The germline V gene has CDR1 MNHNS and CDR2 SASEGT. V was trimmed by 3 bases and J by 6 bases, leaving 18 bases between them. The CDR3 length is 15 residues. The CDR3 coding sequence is TGTGCCAGCAGTGACCCCCGGGACTCCTCTCCCGAGCAGTACTTC. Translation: CASSDPRDSSPEQYF.

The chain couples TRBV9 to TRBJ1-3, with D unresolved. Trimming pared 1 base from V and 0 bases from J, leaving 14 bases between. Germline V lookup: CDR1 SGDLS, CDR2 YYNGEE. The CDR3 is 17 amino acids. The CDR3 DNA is TGTGCCAGCAGCGTACTCCGACGACTAAGCTCTGGAAACACCATATATTTT. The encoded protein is CASSVLRRLSSGNTIYF.

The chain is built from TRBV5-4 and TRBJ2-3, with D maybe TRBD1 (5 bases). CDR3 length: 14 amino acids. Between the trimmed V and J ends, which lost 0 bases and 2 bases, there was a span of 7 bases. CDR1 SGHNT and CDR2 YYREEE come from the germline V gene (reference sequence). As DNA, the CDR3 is TGTGCCAGCAGCTTGGACAGGAACACAGATACGCAGTATTTT. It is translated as CASSLDRNTDTQYF.

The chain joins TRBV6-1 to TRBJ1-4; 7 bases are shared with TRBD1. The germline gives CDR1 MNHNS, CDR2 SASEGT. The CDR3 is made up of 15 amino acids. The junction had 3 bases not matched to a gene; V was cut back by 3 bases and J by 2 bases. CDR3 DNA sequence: TGTGCCAGCAGTGATGGGACAGCCACTAATGAAAAACTGTTTTTT. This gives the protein CASSDGTATNEKLFF.

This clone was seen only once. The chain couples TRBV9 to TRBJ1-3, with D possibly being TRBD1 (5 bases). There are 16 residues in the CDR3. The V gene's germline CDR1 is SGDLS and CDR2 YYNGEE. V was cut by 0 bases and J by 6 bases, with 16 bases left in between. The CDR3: CASSVAPGGRENTIYF. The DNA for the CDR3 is TGTGCCAGCAGCGTAGCTCCCGGGGGTAGAGAAAACACCATATATTTT.

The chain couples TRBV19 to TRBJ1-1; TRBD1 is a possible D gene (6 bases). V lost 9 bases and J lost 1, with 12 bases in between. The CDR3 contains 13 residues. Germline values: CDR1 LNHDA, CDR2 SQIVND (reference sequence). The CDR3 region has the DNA TGTGCCAGCCTGGGACACTCGAACACTGAAGCTTTCTTT. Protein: CASLGHSNTEAFF.

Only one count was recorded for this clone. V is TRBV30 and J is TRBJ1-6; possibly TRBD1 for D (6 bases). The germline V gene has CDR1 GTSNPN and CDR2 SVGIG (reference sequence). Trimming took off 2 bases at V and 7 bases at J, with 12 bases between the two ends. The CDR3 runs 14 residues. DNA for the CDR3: TGTGCCTGGAGTTTTGCCAGGGGAAATTCACCCCTCCACTTT. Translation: CAWSFARGNSPLHF.